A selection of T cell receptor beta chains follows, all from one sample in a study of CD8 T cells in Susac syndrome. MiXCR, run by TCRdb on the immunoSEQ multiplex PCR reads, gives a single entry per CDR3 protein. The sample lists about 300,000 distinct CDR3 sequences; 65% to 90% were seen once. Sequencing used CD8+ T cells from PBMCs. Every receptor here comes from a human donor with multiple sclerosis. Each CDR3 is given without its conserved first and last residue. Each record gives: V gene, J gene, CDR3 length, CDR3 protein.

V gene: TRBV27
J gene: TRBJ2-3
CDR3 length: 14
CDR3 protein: ASSPAARIRTDTQY

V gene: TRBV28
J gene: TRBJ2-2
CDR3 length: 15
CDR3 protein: ASSWNPGTSGNGELF

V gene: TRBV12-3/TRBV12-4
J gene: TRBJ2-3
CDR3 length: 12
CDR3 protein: ASTRLAGSDTQY

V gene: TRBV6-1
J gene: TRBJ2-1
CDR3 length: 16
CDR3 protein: ASSLSLLGRSSYNEQF

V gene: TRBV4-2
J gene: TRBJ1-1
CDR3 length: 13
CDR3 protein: ASSPPGGVWTEAF

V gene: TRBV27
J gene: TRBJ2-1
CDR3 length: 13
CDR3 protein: ASSFRGMTHNEQF

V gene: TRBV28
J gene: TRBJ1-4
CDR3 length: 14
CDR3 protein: ASGHRGMGTNEKLF

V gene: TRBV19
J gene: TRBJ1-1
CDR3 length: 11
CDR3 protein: ASHLVGVTEAF

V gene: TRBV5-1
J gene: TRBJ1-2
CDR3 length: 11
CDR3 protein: ASSWGVFYGYT

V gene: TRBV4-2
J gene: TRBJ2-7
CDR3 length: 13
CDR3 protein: ASSPASGVIDEQY

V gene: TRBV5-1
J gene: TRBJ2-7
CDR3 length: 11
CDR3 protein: ASSLRNSYEQY

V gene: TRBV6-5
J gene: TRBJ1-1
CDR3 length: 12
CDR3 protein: ASSYSGGRTEAF

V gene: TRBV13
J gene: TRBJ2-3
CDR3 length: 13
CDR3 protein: ASSLAGGPLDTQY

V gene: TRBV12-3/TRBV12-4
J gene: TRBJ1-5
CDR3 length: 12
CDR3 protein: ASSSDGQNQPQH

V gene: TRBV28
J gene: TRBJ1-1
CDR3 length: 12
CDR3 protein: ASSRDWGDTEAF

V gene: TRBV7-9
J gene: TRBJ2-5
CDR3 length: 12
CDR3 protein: ASRQTGNQETQY

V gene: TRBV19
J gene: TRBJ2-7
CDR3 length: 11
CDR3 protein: ASNPGGGDYQY

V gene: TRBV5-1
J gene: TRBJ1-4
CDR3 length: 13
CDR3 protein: ASSSTGHLNEKLF

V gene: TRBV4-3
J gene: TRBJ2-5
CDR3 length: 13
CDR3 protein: ASSQATGFSETQY

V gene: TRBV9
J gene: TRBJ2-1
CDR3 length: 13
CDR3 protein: ASSVEGVGYNEQF